These 18 T cell receptor beta chains originate from one sample sequenced in a study of response to subunit inactivated influenza vaccine. MiXCR, run by TCRdb on the RT-PCR reads, gives a single entry per CDR3 protein. The profile shows over 450,000 distinct CDR3 sequences, over 10% of them singletons. This sample comprised PBMCs from blood, obtained 35 to 45 days after vaccination. These receptors were taken from a man between 45 and 60 years old who received an inactivated influenza vaccine.

This clonotype was picked up a small number of times. CDR3 in DNA: TGTGCCAGCAGTTTAGTATGGCCGGCCAGTGGGGACCAAGAGACCCAGTACTTC. This codes for CASSLVWPASGDQETQYF. J is TRBJ2-5 and V is TRBV28; no clear D gene. V was clipped by 2 bases and J by 0 bases, with 19 bases between them. Germline loops: CDR1 MDHEN, CDR2 SYDVKM. The CDR3 sequence is 18 residues long. Complete variable domain (other parts from reference TRBV28 and TRBJ2-5): DVKVTQSSRYLVKRTGEKVFLECVQDMDHENMFWYRQDPGLGLRLIYFSYDVKMKEKGDIPEGYSVSREKKERFSLILESASTNQTSMYLCASSLVWPASGDQETQYFGPGTRLLVL.

This clonotype was found a few times. This chain uses TRBV5-4 with TRBJ2-1, with TRBD1 matching over 9 bases. V lost 4 bases, J lost 1 base, and 6 bases stayed unmatched. CDR1 and CDR2 (germline): SGHNT, YYREEE (reference sequence). This CDR3 spans 16 amino acids. CDR3 coding DNA: TGTGCCAGCAGCAGTACAGGGGGCTTATCCTACAATGAGCAGTTCTTC. It encodes CASSSTGGLSYNEQFF. Together with reference TRBV5-4 and TRBJ2-1, the CDR3 gives the full variable domain: ETGVTQSPTHLIKTRGQQVTLRCSSQSGHNTVSWYQQALGQGPQFIFQYYREEENGRGNFPPRFSGLQFPNYSSELNVNALELDDSALYLCASSSTGGLSYNEQFFGPGTRLTVL.

This clonotype has only a few counts. This chain uses TRBV12-3 or TRBV12-4 with TRBJ1-5; possibly TRBD1 for D (6 bases). V was pared by 3 bases and J by 7 bases, with 13 bases between. This CDR3 comprises 14 residues. The chain's CDR3 is CASSLTRGIQPQHF. The CDR3, as DNA: TGTGCCAGCAGTTTGACCAGGGGTATACAGCCCCAGCATTTT.

This clonotype was observed a few times. V usage is TRBV25-1 and J usage is TRBJ1-2; TRBD1 might be the D (5 bases). Germline CDR1 MGHDK, CDR2 SYGVNS. The CDR3 spans 15 residues. Trimming took off 4 bases at V and 4 bases at J, with 16 bases between the two ends. CDR3 protein: CASSAQPGGGYGYTF. The DNA of the CDR3 is TGTGCCAGCAGTGCTCAACCGGGGGGTGGCTATGGCTACACCTTC.

This clonotype was counted between two and nine times. The chain has TRBV12-3 or TRBV12-4 and TRBJ1-5, with 8 positions matching TRBD1. The CDR3 contains 15 residues. J was trimmed by 5 bases and V by 7 bases; bases with no gene match: 10. The CDR3 sequence is CASTPTPTGDQPQHF. The CDR3 bases are TGTGCCAGCACCCCGACCCCGACAGGGGATCAGCCCCAGCATTTT.

The chain employs TRBV6-5 and TRBJ2-3, with 7 bases lining up with TRBD2. V trimming: 2 bases; J trimming: 1 base; junction bases outside the gene matches: 9. Germline assignment: CDR1 MNHEY and CDR2 SVGAGI. This CDR3 has 17 amino acids. The CDR3 DNA follows: TGTGCCAGCAGTTACGGTTTTGGGGCGGGGGGCACAGATACGCAGTATTTT. Amino acids: CASSYGFGAGGTDTQYF.

This clonotype has more than one count but fewer than ten. The chain employs TRBV20-1 and TRBJ2-7; 7 bases align to TRBD1. The V segment lost 4 bases and the J segment 5 bases; nucleotides outside the gene matches: 5. This CDR3 spans 12 amino acids. Germline V CDR1 and CDR2: DFQATT, SNEGSKA (reference sequence). The CDR3 reads CSAMTGRHEQYF. The CDR3 DNA reads as TGCAGTGCTATGACAGGGCGCCACGAGCAGTACTTC.

J is TRBJ2-2 and V is TRBV7-2; TRBD1 agrees at 7 bases. Germline values: CDR1 SGHTA, CDR2 FQGNSA. This CDR3 comprises 17 residues. J lost 0 bases, V lost 1 base, and 5 bases had no gene match. In DNA, the CDR3 is TGTGCCAGCAGCTTAGTACCGCAGGGGGCGAACACCGGGGAGCTGTTTTTT. It yields the protein CASSLVPQGANTGELFF.

In its sample, this clonotype was seen many times. The chain carries TRBV12-3 or TRBV12-4 and TRBJ2-1; possible D gene TRBD2, 6 bases. Trimming shortened V by 5 bases and J by 7 bases, and 15 bases separated the two germline ends. The CDR3 length is 14 residues. The chain's CDR3 is CASSPLPEGNEQFF. Here the CDR3 DNA reads TGTGCCAGCAGTCCCCTTCCGGAGGGGAATGAGCAGTTCTTC.

The chain is built from TRBV20-1 and TRBJ1-2, with 8 bases identical to TRBD1. Germline V lookup: CDR1 DFQATT, CDR2 SNEGSKA (reference sequence). With 5 bases clipped from V and 5 bases from J, the junction kept 7 bases outside the gene matches. This CDR3 comprises 13 residues. CDR3 amino acids: CSALDRGSYGYTF. CDR3 coding DNA: TGCAGTGCTTTAGACAGGGGTTCATATGGCTACACCTTC.

In its sample, this clonotype was seen many times. At one end, the junction sequence differs from germline, possibly due to a read error. This chain links TRBV12-3 or TRBV12-4 with TRBJ2-2, with D possibly called TRBD1 or TRBD2 (5 bases each). This CDR3 has 12 amino acids. For the CDR3, the DNA is TGTGCCAGCAGGACCGGGGCCGGAGAGCTGTTTTTT. Amino acid sequence: CASRTGAGELFF.

The gene calls are TRBV10-2 and TRBJ2-5; 14 nucleotides agree with TRBD2. V gave up 2 bases and J gave up 6 bases; unmatched junction bases: 5. In germline, CDR1 is WSHSY, CDR2 SAAADI. The CDR3 has 16 amino acids. DNA of the CDR3: TGCGCCAGCAGTGAGGGGACTAGCGGGAGTTGGAAGACCCAGTACTTC. Translating gives CASSEGTSGSWKTQYF.

The chain couples TRBV7-8 to TRBJ1-4; D is perhaps TRBD1 (5 bases). Germline CDR1 SGHVS, CDR2 FQNEAQ. Trimming pared 1 base from V and 8 bases from J, leaving 8 bases between. This CDR3 is built from 13 residues. For the CDR3, the DNA is TGTGCCAGCAGCTTAGGGGGCCGAGAAAAACTGTTTTTT. Translation gives CASSLGGREKLFF.

This clonotype has more than one count but fewer than ten. The chain uses TRBV29-1 and TRBJ2-2; D is unresolved. Trimming removed 4 bases at V and 0 bases at J, with 6 bases between. This CDR3 comprises 13 residues. Germline assignment: CDR1 SQVTM and CDR2 ANQGSEA. CDR3 in DNA: TGCAGCGTTGGGGTACCGAACACCGGGGAGCTGTTTTTT. It codes for CSVGVPNTGELFF.

The rearrangement joins TRBV2 to TRBJ2-5; the match to TRBD1 covers 8 bases. In germline, CDR1 is SNHLY, CDR2 FYNNEI. Trimming removed 2 bases from V and 5 bases from J; junction bases left unmatched: 4. The CDR3 covers 14 residues. CDR3: CASSEQGAWETQYF. The CDR3 DNA is TGTGCCAGCAGTGAACAGGGGGCCTGGGAGACCCAGTACTTC.

This clonotype was recorded at least ten times. The V and J genes are TRBV20-1 and TRBJ2-7, with D perhaps TRBD1 or TRBD2 (6 bases each). The CDR3 loop spans 14 amino acids. The germline V gene has CDR1 DFQATT and CDR2 SNEGSKA (reference sequence). Trimming shortened V by 5 bases and J by 3 bases, and 17 bases separated the two germline ends. CDR3: CSAPNVRGHYEQYF. CDR3 coding DNA: TGCAGTGCTCCCAACGTCCGGGGGCACTACGAGCAGTACTTC.

This clonotype was counted many times. The chain recombines TRBV5-1 with TRBJ2-5, with D perhaps TRBD2 (7 bases). Between the trimmed V and J ends, which lost 1 base and 2 bases, there was a span of 9 bases. The germline V gene encodes CDR1 SGHRS and CDR2 YFSETQ. This CDR3 region has 14 residues. Written as DNA, the CDR3 is TGCGCCAGCAGCTTGAGGGGGGGGCAAGAGACCCAGTACTTC. It codes for CASSLRGGQETQYF.

This clonotype came up a few times. The chain couples TRBV4-1 to TRBJ1-2; D is undetermined. The V gene lost 5 bases and the J gene lost 2 bases, with 18 bases spanning the gap. CDR3 length: 16 amino acids. CDR1 MGHRA and CDR2 YSYEKL come from the germline V gene. The CDR3 reads CASSTVRWRRNYGYTF. Written as DNA, the CDR3 is TGCGCCAGCAGCACAGTCAGGTGGAGGAGAAACTATGGCTACACCTTC.